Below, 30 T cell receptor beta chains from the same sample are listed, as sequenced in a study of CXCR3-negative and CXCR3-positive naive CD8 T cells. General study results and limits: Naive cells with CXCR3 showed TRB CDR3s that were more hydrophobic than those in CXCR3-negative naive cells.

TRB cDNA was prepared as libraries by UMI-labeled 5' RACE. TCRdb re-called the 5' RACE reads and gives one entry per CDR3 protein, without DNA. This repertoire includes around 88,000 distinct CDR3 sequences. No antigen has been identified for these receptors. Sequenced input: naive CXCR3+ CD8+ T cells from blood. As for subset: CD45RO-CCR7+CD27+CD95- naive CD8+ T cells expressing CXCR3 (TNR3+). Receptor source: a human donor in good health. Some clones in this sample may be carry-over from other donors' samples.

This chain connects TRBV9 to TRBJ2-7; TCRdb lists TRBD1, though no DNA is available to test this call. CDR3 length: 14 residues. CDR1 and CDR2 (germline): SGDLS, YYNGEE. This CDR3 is CASSVGQGAYEQYF.

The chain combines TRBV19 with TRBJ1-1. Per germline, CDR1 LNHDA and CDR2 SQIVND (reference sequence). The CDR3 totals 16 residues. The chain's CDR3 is CATTWEGRSMNTEAFF.

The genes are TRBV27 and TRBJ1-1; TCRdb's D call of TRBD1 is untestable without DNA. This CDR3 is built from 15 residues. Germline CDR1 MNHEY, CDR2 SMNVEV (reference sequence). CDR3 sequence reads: CASSRTGTGFTEAFF.

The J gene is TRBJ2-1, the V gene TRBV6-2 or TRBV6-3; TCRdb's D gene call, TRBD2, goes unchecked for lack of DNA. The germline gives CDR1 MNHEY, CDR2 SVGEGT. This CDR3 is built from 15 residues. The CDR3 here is CASDTGTSVGDEQFF.

The CDR3 loop is CASSLGQGTSYEQYF. The chain has TRBV5-1 and TRBJ2-7. The CDR3 consists of 15 residues. Germline CDR1 reads SGHRS; CDR2 reads YFSETQ. The full variable domain, its missing parts supplied by reference TRBV5-1 and TRBJ2-7, is KAGVTQTPRYLIKTRGQQVTLSCSPISGHRSVSWYQQTPGQGLQFLFEYFSETQRNKGNFPGRFSGRQFSNSRSEMNVSTLELGDSALYLCASSLGQGTSYEQYFGPGTRLTVT.

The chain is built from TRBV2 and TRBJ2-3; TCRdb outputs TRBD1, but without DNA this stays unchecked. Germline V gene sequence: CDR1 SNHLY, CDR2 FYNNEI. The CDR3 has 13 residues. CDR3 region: CASSEWGGDTQYF. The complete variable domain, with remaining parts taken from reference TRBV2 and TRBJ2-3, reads EPEVTQTPSHQVTQMGQEVILRCVPISNHLYFYWYRQILGQKVEFLVSFYNNEISEKSEIFDDQFSVERPDGSNFTLKIRSTKLEDSAMYFCASSEWGGDTQYFGPGTRLTVL.

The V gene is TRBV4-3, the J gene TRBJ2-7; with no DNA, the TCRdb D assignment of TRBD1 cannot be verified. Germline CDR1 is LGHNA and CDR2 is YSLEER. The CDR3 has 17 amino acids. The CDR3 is CASSQDVPGQVFYEQYF.

This CDR3 reads CASSFGDEQFF. The chain is built from TRBV7-9 and TRBJ2-1. In germline, CDR1 is SEHNR, CDR2 FQNEAQ (reference sequence). This CDR3 has 11 amino acids.

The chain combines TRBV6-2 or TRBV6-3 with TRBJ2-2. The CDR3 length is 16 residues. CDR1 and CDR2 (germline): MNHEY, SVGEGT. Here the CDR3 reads CASSYGSSTASGELFF.

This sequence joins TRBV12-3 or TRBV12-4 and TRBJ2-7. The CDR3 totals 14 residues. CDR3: CASRTHIGLGEQYF.

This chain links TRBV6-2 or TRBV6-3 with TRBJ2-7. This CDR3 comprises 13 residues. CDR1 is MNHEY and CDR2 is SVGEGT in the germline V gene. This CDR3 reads CASSYSSPYEQYF.

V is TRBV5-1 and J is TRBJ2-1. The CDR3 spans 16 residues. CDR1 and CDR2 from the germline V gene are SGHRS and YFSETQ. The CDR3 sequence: CASSLDHPSSYNEQFF.

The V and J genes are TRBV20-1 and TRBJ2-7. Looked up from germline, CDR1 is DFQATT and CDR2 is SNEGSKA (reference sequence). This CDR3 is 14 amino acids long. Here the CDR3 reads CSAHSDQNSYEQYF.

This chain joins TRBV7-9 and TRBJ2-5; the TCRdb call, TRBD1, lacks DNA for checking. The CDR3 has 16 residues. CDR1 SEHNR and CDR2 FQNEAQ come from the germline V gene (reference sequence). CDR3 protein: CASSGGPRGPQETQYF.

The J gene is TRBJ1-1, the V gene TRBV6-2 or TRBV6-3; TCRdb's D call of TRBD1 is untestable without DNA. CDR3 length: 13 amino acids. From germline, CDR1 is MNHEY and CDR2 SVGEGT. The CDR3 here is CASSYRGGTEAFF.

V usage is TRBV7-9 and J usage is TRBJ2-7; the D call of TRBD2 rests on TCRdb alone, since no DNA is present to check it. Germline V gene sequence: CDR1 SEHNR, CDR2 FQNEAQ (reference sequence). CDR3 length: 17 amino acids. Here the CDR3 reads CASSFFPERGGDYEQYF.

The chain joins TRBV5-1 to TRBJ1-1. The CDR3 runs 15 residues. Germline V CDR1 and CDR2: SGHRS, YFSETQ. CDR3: CDSSYASSMNTEAFF.

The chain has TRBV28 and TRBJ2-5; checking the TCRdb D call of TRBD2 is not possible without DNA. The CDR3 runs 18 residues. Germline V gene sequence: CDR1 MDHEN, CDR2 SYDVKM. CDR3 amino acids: CASSLYGTSGTPVETHYF.

The CDR3 is CSARRLAGDSYEQYF. The chain uses TRBV20-1 and TRBJ2-7; the D gene TCRdb calls, TRBD2, cannot be checked with no DNA. This CDR3 is built from 15 residues. Germline V lookup: CDR1 DFQATT, CDR2 SNEGSKA (reference sequence).

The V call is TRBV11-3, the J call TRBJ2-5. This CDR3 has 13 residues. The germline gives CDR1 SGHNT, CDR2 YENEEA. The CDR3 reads CASSLESNPTQYF.

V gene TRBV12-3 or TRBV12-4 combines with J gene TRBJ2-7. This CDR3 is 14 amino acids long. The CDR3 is CASSLLRDLYEQYF.

Here the CDR3 reads CASSQDWYGTANEKLFF. V is TRBV4-3 and J is TRBJ1-4. There are 17 residues in the CDR3. Germline CDR1 reads LGHNA; CDR2 reads YSLEER.

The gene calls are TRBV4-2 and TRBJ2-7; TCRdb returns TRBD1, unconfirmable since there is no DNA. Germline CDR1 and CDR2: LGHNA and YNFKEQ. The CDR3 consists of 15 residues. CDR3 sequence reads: CASSPEDRPSYEQYF.

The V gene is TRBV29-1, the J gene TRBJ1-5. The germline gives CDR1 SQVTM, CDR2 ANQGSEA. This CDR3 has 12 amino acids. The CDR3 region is CSVVSGNQPQHF. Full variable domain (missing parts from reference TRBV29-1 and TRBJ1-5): SAVISQKPSRDICQRGTSLTIQCQVDSQVTMMFWYRQQPGQSLTLIATANQGSEATYESGFVIDKFPISRPNLTFSTLTVSNMSPEDSSIYLCSVVSGNQPQHFGDGTRLSIL.

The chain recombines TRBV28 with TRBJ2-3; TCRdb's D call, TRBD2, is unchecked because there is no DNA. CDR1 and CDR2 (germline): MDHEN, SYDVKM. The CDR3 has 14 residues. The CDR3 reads CATGQRVGEDTHYF. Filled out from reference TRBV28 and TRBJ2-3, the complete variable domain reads DVKVTQSSRYLVKRTGEKVFLECVQDMDHENMFWYRQDPGLGLRLIYFSYDVKMKEKGDIPEGYSVSREKKERFSLILESASTNQTSMYLCATGQRVGEDTHYFGPGTRLTVL.

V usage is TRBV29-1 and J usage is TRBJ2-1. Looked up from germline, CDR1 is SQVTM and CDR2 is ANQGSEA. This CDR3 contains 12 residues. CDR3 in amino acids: CSAVAAGNEQFF.

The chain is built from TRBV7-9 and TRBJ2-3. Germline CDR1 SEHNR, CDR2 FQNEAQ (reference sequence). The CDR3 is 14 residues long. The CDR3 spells CASSLDGSTDTQYF.

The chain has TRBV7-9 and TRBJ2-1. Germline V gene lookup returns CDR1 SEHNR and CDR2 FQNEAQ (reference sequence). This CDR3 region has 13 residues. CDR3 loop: CASSQSADNEQFF. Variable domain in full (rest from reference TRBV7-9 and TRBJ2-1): DTGVSQNPRHKITKRGQNVTFRCDPISEHNRLYWYRQTLGQGPEFLTYFQNEAQLEKSRLLSDRFSAERPKGSFSTLEIQRTEQGDSAMYLCASSQSADNEQFFGPGTRLTVL.

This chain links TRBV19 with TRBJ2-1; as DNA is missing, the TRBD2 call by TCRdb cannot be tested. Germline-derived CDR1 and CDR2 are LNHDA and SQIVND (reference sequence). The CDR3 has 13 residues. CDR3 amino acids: CASGTSVYNEQFF.

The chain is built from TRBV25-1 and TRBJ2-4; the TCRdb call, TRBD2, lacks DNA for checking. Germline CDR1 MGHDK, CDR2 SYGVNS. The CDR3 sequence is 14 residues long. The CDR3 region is CASSLAGNKNIQYF.